These T cell receptor beta chains were read from a single sample in a study of T cell responses to AZD1222 COVID-19 vaccine. Produced via immunoSEQ multiplex PCR; TCRdb's table is partial and in-frame only. Found here are about 160,000 clones, roughly nine tenths of them singletons; the top ten hold 6% to 8%. The input for sequencing was peripheral blood, taken on day 0 of AZD1222 vaccination. These receptors all come from an adult in good health. CDR3s include the opening cysteine and the closing phenylalanine or tryptophan. The D gene is left open where the match is weak. The size entry is marked missing in some rows and otherwise reads once, few, many or a size class.

d_call j_call v_call clone_size cdr3_nt cdr3_aa
. TRBJ1-6 TRBV28 few TGTGCCATCATGGGAGGGGCGCATAATTCACCCCTCCACTTT CAIMGGAHNSPLHF
TRBD2 TRBJ2-3 TRBV3-1/TRBV3-2 . TGTGCCAGCAGCCAAGGGCGACTAGCGCGGAGCACAGATACGCAGTATTTT CASSQGRLARSTDTQYF
TRBD1 TRBJ2-3 TRBV5-6 . TGTGCCAGCATCGTTGGACAGGGAGCAGATACGCAGTATTTT CASIVGQGADTQYF
TRBD1 TRBJ2-3 TRBV19 . TGTGCCAGTAGTATCGGGACAGGGGGCGCAGATACGCAGTATTTT CASSIGTGGADTQYF
TRBD1 TRBJ2-3 TRBV27 . TGTGCCAGCAGTGAGACAGGGTTGCGCACAGATACGCAGTATTTT CASSETGLRTDTQYF
TRBD1 TRBJ2-5 TRBV27 . TGTGCCAGCAGTTTAACGGGACAGTCTCATCACCCAAGCGAGGAGACCCAGTACTTC CASSLTGQSHHPSEETQYF
. TRBJ1-4 TRBV21-1 . TGTGCCAGCAGCAAAATACTTGCAACTAATGAAAAACTGTTTTTT CASSKILATNEKLFF
. TRBJ1-2 TRBV3-1/TRBV3-2 . TGTGCCAGCAGCCAAGACAGTTACTATGGCTACACCTTC CASSQDSYYGYTF
. TRBJ2-3 TRBV6-5 . TGTGCCAGCAACTACCGGGACGAACGCACAGATACGCAGTATTTT CASNYRDERTDTQYF
. TRBJ1-1 TRBV4-1 . TGCGCCAGCAGCCAAGAGCGCGGGACTGAAGCTTTCTTT CASSQERGTEAFF
. TRBJ2-2 TRBV7-9 . TGTGCCAGCCAATCCCGCGGGGAGCTGTTTTTT CASQSRGELFF
. TRBJ1-4 TRBV27 . TGTGCCAGCAGTTTATGGGCAGGCCGACGAGGTAATGAAAAACTGTTTTTT CASSLWAGRRGNEKLFF
. TRBJ2-2 TRBV11-2 . TGTGCCAGCAGCCCCGGGGCAGATTCGCTGGGGCTGTTTTTT CASSPGADSLGLFF
. TRBJ1-2 TRBV28 . TGTGCCAGCAGTGACGGGGGAGAAGGCTACACCTTC CASSDGGEGYTF
TRBD1 TRBJ1-4 TRBV20-1 . TGCAGTGCTGCACAGGGGGGGAAACTGTTTTTT CSAAQGGKLFF
. TRBJ2-3 TRBV27 . TGTGCCAGCAGCGTCATCGCGACACTGAGCACAGATACGCAGTATTTT CASSVIATLSTDTQYF
. TRBJ1-2 TRBV3-1/TRBV3-2 . TGTGCCAGCAGCCAAGATGGCGCTAACGGCTACACCTTC CASSQDGANGYTF
TRBD1 TRBJ2-7 TRBV4-3 . TGCGCCAGCAGCCCGGACAGGGGATCCTACGAGCAGTACTTC CASSPDRGSYEQYF
. TRBJ1-3 TRBV18 . TGTGCCAGCTCACCACGAGCGGCTGGAAACACCATATATTTT CASSPRAAGNTIYF